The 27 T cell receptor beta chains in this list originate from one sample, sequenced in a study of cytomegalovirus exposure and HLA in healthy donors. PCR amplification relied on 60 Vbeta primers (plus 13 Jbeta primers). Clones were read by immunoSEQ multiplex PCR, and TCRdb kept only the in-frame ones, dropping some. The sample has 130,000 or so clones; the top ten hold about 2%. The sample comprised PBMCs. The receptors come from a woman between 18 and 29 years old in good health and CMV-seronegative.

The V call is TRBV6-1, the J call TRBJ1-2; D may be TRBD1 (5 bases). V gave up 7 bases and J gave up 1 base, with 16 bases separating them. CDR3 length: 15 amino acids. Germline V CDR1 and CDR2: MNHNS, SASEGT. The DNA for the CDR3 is TGTGCCAGCAACGAAGAGAGGGACTTTAACTATGGCTACACCTTC. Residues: CASNEERDFNYGYTF.

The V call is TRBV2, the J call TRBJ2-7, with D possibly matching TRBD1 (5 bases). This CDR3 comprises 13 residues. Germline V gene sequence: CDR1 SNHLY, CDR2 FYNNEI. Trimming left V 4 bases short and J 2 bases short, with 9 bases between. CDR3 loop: CASSGQIPYEQYF. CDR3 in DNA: TGTGCCAGCAGTGGACAGATCCCCTACGAGCAGTACTTC.

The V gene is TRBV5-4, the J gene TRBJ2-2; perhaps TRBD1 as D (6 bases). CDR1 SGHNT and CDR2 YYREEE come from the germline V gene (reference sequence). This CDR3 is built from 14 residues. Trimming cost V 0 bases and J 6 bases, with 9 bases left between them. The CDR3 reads CASSLGAGAGELFF. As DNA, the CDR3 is TGTGCCAGCAGCTTGGGGGCAGGGGCCGGGGAGCTGTTTTTT.

The CDR3 nucleotides are TGTGCCAGCAGCCCTAAGGACAGGAACACTGAAGCTTTCTTT. It yields the protein CASSPKDRNTEAFF. The chain couples TRBV13 to TRBJ1-1, with D perhaps matching TRBD1 (6 bases). Germline V gene lookup returns CDR1 PRHDT and CDR2 FYEKMQ (reference sequence). CDR3 length: 14 amino acids. Trimming removed 5 bases at V and 1 base at J, with 11 bases between.

The CDR3 DNA reads TGTGCCAGCAGCACCCTAGCGGGGGGAGACTACGAGCAGTACTTC. Translation gives CASSTLAGGDYEQYF. The rearrangement uses TRBV5-4 and TRBJ2-7, with 11 bases matching TRBD2. Trimming at V came to 4 bases and at J to 3 bases, leaving 6 bases not matched to a gene. The CDR3 extends over 15 amino acids. Germline V lookup: CDR1 SGHNT, CDR2 YYREEE (reference sequence).

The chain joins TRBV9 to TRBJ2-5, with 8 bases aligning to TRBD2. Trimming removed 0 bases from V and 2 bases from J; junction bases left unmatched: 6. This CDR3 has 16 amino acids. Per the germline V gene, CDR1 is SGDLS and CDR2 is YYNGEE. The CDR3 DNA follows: TGTGCCAGCAGCGTAGCCAGCGGGAGAGGGCAAGAGACCCAGTACTTC. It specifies CASSVASGRGQETQYF.

For the CDR3, the DNA is TGCGCCAGCAGCTTGGCCCCGCGACAGTCACATACGGACACTGAAGCTTTCTTT. Its protein is CASSLAPRQSHTDTEAFF. This chain uses TRBV5-1 with TRBJ1-1; D perhaps matches TRBD1 (5 bases). The length of the CDR3 is 18 residues. V shed 0 bases and J shed 3 bases, with 21 bases lying between them. Germline CDR1 and CDR2: SGHRS and YFSETQ.

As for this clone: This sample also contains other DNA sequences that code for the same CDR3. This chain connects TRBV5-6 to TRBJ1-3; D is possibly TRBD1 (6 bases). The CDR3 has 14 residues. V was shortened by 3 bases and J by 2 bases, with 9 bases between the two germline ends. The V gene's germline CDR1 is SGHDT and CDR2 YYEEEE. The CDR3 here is CASSYSGAGNTIYF. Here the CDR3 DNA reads TGTGCCAGCAGCTATTCAGGGGCTGGAAACACCATATATTTT.

The CDR3 loop reads CASSLEGGSTEAFF. The CDR3 DNA sequence: TGTGCCAGCAGCTTAGAAGGGGGAAGCACTGAAGCTTTCTTT. The chain couples TRBV7-9 to TRBJ1-1; D is possibly TRBD1 (6 bases). This CDR3 is 14 amino acids long. The V and J ends lost 1 base and 4 bases respectively, with 10 bases between them. Germline values: CDR1 SEHNR, CDR2 FQNEAQ (reference sequence).

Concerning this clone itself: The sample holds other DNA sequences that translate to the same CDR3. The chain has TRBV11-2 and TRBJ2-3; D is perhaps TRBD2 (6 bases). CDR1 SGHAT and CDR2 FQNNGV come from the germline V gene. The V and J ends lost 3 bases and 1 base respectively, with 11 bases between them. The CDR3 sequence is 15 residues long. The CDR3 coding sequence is TGTGCCAGCAGCTTGGGGGGTAGGGGCACAGATACGCAGTATTTT. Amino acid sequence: CASSLGGRGTDTQYF.

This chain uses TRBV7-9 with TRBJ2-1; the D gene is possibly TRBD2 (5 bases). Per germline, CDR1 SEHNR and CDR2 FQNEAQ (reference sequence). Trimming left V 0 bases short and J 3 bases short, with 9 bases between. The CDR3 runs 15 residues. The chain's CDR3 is CASSLALGLYNEQFF. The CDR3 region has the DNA TGTGCCAGCAGCTTAGCACTAGGCCTCTACAATGAGCAGTTCTTC.

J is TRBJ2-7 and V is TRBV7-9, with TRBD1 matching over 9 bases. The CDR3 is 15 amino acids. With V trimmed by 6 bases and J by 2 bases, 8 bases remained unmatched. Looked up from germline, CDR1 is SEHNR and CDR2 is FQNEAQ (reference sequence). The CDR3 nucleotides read TGTGCCAGCAGTTCCCAGGGACAGGGTCCCTACGAGCAGTACTTC. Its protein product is CASSSQGQGPYEQYF.

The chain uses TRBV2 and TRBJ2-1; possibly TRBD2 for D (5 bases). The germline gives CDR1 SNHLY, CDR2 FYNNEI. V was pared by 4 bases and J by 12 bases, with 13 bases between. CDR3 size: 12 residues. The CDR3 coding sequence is TGTGCCAGCAGTGGGTACCGAAGCGGGCAGTTCTTC. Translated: CASSGYRSGQFF.

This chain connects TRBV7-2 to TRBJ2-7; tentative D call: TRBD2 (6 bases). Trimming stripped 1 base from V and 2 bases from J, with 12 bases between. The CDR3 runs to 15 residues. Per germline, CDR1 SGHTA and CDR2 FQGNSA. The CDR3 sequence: CASSLGRDRAYEQYF. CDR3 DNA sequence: TGTGCCAGCAGCTTAGGGAGGGACCGGGCCTACGAGCAGTACTTC.

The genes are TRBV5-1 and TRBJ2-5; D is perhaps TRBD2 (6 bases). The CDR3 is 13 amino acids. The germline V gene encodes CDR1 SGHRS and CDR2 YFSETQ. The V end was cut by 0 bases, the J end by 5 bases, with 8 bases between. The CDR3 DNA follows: TGCGCCAGCAGCTTGGACGCGGGGGAGACCCAGTACTTC. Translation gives CASSLDAGETQYF.

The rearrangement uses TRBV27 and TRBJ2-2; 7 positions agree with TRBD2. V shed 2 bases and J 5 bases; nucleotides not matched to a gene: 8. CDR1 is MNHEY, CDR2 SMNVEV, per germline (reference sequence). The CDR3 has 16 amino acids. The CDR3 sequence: CASSLERGVETGELFF. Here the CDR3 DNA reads TGTGCCAGCAGTTTAGAGCGGGGTGTTGAGACCGGGGAGCTGTTTTTT.

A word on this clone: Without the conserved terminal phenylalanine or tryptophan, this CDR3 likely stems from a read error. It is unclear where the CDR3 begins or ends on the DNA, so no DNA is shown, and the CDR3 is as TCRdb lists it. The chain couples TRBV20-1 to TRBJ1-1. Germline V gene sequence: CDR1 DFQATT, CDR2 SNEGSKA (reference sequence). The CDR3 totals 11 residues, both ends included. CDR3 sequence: CSAPKRGAWLI.

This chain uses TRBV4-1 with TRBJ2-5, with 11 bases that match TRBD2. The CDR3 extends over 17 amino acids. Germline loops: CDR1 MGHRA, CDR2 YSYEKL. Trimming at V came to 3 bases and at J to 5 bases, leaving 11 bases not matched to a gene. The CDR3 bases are TGCGCCAGCAGCCAGATTGTTAGCGGGAGGGCCGTGGAGACCCAGTACTTC. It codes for CASSQIVSGRAVETQYF.

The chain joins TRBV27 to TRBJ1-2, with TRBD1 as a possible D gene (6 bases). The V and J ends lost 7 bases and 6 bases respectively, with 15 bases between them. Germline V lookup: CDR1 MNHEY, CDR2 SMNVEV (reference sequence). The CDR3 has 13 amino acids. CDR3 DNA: TGTGCCAGCACGGGGGGCAGTTTGGATGGCTACACCTTC. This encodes CASTGGSLDGYTF.

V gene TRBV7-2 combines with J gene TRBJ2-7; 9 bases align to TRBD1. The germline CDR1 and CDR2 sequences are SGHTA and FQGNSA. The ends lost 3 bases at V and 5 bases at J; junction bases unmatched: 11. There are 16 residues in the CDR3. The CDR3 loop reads CASSFGGTGRGNEQYV. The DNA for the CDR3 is TGTGCCAGCAGCTTCGGAGGGACAGGGCGAGGCAACGAGCAGTACGTC.

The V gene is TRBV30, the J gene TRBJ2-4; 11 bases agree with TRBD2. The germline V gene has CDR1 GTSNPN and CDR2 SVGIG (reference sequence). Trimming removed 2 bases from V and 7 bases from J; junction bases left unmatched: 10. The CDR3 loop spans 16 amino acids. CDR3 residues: CAWSPTSSGRTNIQYF. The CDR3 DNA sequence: TGTGCCTGGAGTCCCACTTCTAGCGGGAGGACGAACATTCAGTACTTC.

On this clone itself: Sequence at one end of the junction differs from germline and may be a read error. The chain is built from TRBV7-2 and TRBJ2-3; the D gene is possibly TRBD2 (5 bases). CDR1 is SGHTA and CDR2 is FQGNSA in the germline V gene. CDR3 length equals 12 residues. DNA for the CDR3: TGTGCCAGCAGCCTAGCACCCGGTACGCAGTATTTT. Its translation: CASSLAPGTQYF.

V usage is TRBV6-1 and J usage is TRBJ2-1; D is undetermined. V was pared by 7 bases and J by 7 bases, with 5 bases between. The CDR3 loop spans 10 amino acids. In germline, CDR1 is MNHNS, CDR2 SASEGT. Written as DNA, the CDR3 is TGTGCCAGCACACGGAATGAGCAGTTCTTC. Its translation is CASTRNEQFF.

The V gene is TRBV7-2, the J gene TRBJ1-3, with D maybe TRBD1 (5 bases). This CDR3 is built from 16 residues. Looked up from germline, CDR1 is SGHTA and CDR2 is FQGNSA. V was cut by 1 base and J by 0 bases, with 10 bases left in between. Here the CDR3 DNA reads TGTGCCAGCAGCTTAGTGGGGGGTAGCTCTGGAAACACCATATATTTT. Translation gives CASSLVGGSSGNTIYF.

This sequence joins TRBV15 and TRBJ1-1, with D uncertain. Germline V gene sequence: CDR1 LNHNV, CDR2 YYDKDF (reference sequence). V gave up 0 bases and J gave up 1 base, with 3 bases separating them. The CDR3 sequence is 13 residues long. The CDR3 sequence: CATSRDKNTEAFF. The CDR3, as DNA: TGTGCCACCAGCAGAGACAAGAACACTGAAGCTTTCTTT.

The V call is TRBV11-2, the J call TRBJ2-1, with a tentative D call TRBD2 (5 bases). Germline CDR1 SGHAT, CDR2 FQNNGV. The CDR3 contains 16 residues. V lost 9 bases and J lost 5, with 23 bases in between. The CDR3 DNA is TGTGCCAGTGCCCCCAGTTTGCTAGCTGCCAACAATGAGCAGTTCTTC. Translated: CASAPSLLAANNEQFF.

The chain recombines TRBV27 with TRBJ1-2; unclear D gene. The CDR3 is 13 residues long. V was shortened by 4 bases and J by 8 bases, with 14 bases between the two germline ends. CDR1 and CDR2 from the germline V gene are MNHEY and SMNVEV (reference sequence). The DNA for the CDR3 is TGTGCCAGCAGTTCCCGGGGAAGGGAAGGCTACACCTTC. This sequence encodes CASSSRGREGYTF.